This is a list of T cell receptor beta chains from one sample in a study of Tregs in tolerant kidney transplant recipients. Using immunoSEQ multiplex PCR, the repertoire was profiled, and TCRdb retains in-frame clones only, with some absent. This table holds roughly 250,000 clones, roughly 84% found once. The material sequenced was CD4+ T cells from blood. These receptors were taken from a human donor in good health. CDR3s include the opening cysteine and the closing phenylalanine or tryptophan. D genes are given only for firm matches. Some rows have no size entry. The others give once, few or many, or a class for an expanded clone.

j_gene: TRBJ2-5; d_gene: NA; v_gene: TRBV20-1; abundance: NA; CDR3nt: TGCAGTGCTAGTCTAGAGACCCAGTACTTC; CDR3aa: CSASLETQYF
j_gene: TRBJ2-7; d_gene: NA; v_gene: TRBV5-1; abundance: few; CDR3nt: TGCGCCAGCAGCTTGGATCTGGGGGAGGCCCAATACTTC; CDR3aa: CASSLDLGEAQYF
j_gene: TRBJ2-3; d_gene: TRBD2; v_gene: TRBV27; abundance: NA; CDR3nt: TGTGCCAGCAGGCGGCGGAGGGAACTAGCGGGCGATACGCAGTATTTT; CDR3aa: CASRRRRELAGDTQYF
j_gene: TRBJ1-2; d_gene: TRBD1; v_gene: TRBV6-6; abundance: few; CDR3nt: TGTGCCAGCAGTTACACAGGGGATGGCTACACCTTC; CDR3aa: CASSYTGDGYTF
j_gene: TRBJ1-2; d_gene: NA; v_gene: TRBV5-8; abundance: NA; CDR3nt: TGTGCCAGCAGCTTGGCCCCAGGAGGGAACACTAACTATGGCTACACCTTC; CDR3aa: CASSLAPGGNTNYGYTF
j_gene: TRBJ2-7; d_gene: TRBD1; v_gene: TRBV11-2; abundance: NA; CDR3nt: TGTGCCAGCAGCTCGATACACAGGGGGTTGCCCTACGAGCAGTACTTC; CDR3aa: CASSSIHRGLPYEQYF
j_gene: TRBJ1-5; d_gene: NA; v_gene: TRBV6-1; abundance: few; CDR3nt: TGTGCCAGCAGACCTACAGGGAAGGATCAGCCCCAGCATTTT; CDR3aa: CASRPTGKDQPQHF
j_gene: TRBJ2-2; d_gene: NA; v_gene: TRBV19; abundance: NA; CDR3nt: TGTGCCAGTAGTATCACTAACACCGGGGAGCTGTTTTTT; CDR3aa: CASSITNTGELFF
j_gene: TRBJ2-3; d_gene: NA; v_gene: TRBV2; abundance: once; CDR3nt: TGTGCCAGCAGGAAGGGGCTGTTAGATACGCAGTATTTT; CDR3aa: CASRKGLLDTQYF
j_gene: TRBJ2-7; d_gene: NA; v_gene: TRBV5-1; abundance: once; CDR3nt: TGCGCCAGCAGCTTGCCAACGGACAGTCACGAGCAGTACTTC; CDR3aa: CASSLPTDSHEQYF
j_gene: TRBJ1-2; d_gene: NA; v_gene: TRBV5-1; abundance: NA; CDR3nt: TGCGCCAGCAGACAGGGACCTACTAACTATGGCTACACCTTC; CDR3aa: CASRQGPTNYGYTF
j_gene: TRBJ2-7; d_gene: NA; v_gene: TRBV7-9; abundance: NA; CDR3nt: TGTGCCAGCAGCCCCACGACGGCATACTACGAGCAGTACTTC; CDR3aa: CASSPTTAYYEQYF
j_gene: TRBJ2-5; d_gene: NA; v_gene: TRBV5-1; abundance: NA; CDR3nt: TGCGCCACCAGGGGAGCGGAGACCCAGTACTTC; CDR3aa: CATRGAETQYF
j_gene: TRBJ2-4; d_gene: NA; v_gene: TRBV4-1; abundance: NA; CDR3nt: TGCGCCAGCAGCCAAGATCCTGGAGGCCCCCTTGCCAAAAACATTCAGTACTTC; CDR3aa: CASSQDPGGPLAKNIQYF
j_gene: TRBJ1-2; d_gene: NA; v_gene: TRBV9; abundance: NA; CDR3nt: TGTGCCAGCAGCCCTCTGGGAGGGAGCTATGGCTACACCTTC; CDR3aa: CASSPLGGSYGYTF
j_gene: TRBJ2-1; d_gene: TRBD2; v_gene: TRBV6-6; abundance: NA; CDR3nt: TGTGCCAGCAGGGCGAGCGGGACCAGCTCCTACAATGAGCAGTTCTTC; CDR3aa: CASRASGTSSYNEQFF
j_gene: TRBJ2-5; d_gene: TRBD2; v_gene: TRBV12-5; abundance: NA; CDR3nt: TGTGCTAGTGGTTGGGGAAGCGGGGTGGAGACCCAGTACTTC; CDR3aa: CASGWGSGVETQYF
j_gene: TRBJ1-1; d_gene: NA; v_gene: TRBV5-1; abundance: NA; CDR3nt: TGCGCCAGCCCTCATGGGGGGGGCAGGACTGAAGCTTTCTTT; CDR3aa: CASPHGGGRTEAFF
j_gene: TRBJ1-1; d_gene: NA; v_gene: TRBV5-1; abundance: NA; CDR3nt: TGCGCCAGCAGCTTGGGGGCAGTCATGAACACTGAAGCTTTCTTT; CDR3aa: CASSLGAVMNTEAFF